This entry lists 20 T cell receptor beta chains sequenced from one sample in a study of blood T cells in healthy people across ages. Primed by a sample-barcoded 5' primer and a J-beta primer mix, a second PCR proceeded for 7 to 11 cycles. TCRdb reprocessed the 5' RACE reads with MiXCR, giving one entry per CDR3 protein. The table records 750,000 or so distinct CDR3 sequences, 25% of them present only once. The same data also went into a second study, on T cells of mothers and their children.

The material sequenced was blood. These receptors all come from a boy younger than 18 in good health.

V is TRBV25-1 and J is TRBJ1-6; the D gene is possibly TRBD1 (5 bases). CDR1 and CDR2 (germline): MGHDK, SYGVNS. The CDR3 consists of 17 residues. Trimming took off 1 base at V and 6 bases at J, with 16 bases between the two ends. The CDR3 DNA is TGTGCCAGCAGTGAATTGGGGCCCTACGGGGGTAATTCACCCCTCCACTTT. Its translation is CASSELGPYGGNSPLHF.

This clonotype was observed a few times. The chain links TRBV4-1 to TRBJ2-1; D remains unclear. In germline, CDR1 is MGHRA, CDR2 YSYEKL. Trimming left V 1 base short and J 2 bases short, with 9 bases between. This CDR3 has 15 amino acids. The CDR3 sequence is CASSQVGVTYNEQFF. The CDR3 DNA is TGCGCCAGCAGCCAAGTTGGGGTCACCTACAATGAGCAGTTCTTC.

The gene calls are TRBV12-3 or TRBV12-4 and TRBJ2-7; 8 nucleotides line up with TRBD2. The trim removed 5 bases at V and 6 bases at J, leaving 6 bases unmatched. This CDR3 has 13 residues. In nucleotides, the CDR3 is TGTGCCAGCAGTGAGCGGGAGCAAGGCGAGCAGTACTTC. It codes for CASSEREQGEQYF.

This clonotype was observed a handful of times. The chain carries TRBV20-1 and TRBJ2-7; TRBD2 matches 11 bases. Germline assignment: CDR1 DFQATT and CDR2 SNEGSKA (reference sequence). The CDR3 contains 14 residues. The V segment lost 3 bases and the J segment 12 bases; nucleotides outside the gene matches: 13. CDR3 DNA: TGCAGTGCTAGGTCCGGACTAGCGGGCGACCGCGGGTACTTC. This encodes CSARSGLAGDRGYF.

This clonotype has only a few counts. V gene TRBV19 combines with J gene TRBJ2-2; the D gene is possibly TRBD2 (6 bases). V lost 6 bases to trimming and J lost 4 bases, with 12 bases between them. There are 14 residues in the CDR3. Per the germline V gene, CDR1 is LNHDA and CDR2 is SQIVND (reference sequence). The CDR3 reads CASRLAESTGELFF. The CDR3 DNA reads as TGTGCCAGTAGGTTAGCGGAGAGCACCGGGGAGCTGTTTTTT.

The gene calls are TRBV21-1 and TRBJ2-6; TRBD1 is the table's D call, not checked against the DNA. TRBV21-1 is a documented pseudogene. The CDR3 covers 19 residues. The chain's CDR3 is CASSKEGWSAGSGANVLTF. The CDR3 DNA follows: TGTGCCAGCAGCAAAGAGGGTTGGTCCGCGGGTTCTGGGGCCAACGTCCTGACTTTC.

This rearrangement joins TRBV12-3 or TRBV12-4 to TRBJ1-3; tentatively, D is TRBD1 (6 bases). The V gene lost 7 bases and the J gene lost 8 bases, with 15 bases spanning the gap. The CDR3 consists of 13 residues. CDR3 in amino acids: CASNPTQGHTIYF. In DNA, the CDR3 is TGTGCCAGCAACCCTACCCAGGGGCACACCATATATTTT.

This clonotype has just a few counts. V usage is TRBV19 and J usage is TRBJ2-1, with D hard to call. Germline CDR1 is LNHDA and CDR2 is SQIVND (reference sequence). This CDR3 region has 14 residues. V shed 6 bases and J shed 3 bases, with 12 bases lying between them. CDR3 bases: TGTGCCAGTAGAATTGGCCATGTCTACAATGAGCAGTTCTTC. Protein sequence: CASRIGHVYNEQFF.

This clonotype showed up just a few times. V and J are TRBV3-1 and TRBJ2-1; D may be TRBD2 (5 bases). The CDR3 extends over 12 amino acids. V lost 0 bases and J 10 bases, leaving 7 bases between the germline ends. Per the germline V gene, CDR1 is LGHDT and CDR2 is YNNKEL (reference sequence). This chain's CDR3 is CASSQEGSEQFF. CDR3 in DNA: TGTGCCAGCAGCCAAGAGGGGAGCGAGCAGTTCTTC.

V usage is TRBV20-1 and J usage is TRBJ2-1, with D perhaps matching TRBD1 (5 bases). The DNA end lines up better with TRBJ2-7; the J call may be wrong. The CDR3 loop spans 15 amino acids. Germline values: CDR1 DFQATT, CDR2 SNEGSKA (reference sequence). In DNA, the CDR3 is TGCAGTGCCACCACCCGTCTTAGGGGCTGGGTCGAGCAGTACTTC. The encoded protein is CSATTRLRGWVEQYF.

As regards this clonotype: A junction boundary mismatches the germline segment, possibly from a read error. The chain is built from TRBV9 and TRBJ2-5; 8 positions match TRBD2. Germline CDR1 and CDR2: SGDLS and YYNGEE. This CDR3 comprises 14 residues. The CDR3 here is CASSVGGGFETQHF. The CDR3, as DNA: TGTGCCAGCAGCGTAGGCGGGGGGTTTGAGACCCAGCACTTC.

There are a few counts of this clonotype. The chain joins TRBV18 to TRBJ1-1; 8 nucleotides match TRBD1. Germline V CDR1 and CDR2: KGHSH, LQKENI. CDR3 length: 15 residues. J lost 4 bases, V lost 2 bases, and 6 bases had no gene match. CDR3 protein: CASSPGQGLGTEAFF. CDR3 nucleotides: TGTGCCAGCTCACCAGGACAGGGTCTGGGCACTGAAGCTTTCTTT.

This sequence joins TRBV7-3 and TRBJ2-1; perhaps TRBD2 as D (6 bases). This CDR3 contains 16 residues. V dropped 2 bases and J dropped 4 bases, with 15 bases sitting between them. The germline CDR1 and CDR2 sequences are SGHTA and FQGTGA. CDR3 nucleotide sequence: TGTGCCAGCAGCTTATCGGGACTTATCCATTACAATGAGCAGTTCTTC. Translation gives CASSLSGLIHYNEQFF.

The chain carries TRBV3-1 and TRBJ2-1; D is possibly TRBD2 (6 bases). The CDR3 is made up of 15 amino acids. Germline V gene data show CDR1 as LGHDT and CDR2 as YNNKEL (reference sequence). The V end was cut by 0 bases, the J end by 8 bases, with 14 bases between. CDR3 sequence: CASSQDGGGEDEQFF. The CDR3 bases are TGTGCCAGCAGCCAAGACGGCGGAGGGGAAGATGAGCAGTTCTTC.

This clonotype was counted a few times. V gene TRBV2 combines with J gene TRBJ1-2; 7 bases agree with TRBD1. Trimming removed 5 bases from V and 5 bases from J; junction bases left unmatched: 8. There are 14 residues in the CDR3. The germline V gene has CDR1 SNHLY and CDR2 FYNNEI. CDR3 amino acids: CASSLQGQQYGYTF. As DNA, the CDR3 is TGTGCCAGCAGTCTACAGGGACAGCAGTATGGCTACACCTTC.

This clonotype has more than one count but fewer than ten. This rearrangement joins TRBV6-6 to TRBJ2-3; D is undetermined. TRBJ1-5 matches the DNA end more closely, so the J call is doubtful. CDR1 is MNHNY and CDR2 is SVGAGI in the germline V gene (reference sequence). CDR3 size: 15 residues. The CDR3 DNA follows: TGTGCCAGCAGATATACTTCAACTAGCACAGATACGCAGCATTTT. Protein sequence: CASRYTSTSTDTQHF.

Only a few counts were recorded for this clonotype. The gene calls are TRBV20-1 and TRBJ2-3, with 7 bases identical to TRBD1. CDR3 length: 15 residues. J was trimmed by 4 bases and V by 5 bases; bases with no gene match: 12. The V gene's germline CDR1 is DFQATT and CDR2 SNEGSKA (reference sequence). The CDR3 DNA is TGCAGTGCTTCAGACAGGGCCATCGAGGCAGATACGCAGTATTTT. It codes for CSASDRAIEADTQYF.

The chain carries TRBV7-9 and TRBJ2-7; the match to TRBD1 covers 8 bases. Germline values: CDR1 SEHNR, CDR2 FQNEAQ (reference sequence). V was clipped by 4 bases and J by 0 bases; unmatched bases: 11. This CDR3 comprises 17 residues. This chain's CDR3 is CASSSPLDRDSSYEQYF. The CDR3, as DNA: TGTGCCAGCAGCTCTCCCTTGGACAGGGACAGCTCCTACGAGCAGTACTTC.

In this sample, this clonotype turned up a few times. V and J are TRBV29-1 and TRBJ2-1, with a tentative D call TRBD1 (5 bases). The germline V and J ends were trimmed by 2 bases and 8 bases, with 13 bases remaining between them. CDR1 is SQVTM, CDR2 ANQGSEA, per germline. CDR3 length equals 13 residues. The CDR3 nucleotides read TGCAGCGTTGAAAAGGGGCTAGGGGATGAGCAGTTCTTC. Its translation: CSVEKGLGDEQFF.

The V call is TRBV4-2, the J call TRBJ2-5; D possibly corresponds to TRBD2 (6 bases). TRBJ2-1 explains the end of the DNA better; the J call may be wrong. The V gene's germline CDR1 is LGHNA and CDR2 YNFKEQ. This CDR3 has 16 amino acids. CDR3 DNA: TGTGCCAGCAGCCAAGATGTCGAGCGGACGGCGGGGGAGCAGTTCTTC. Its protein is CASSQDVERTAGEQFF.